The 17 T cell receptor beta chains below were found in one sample sequenced in a study of cytomegalovirus exposure and HLA in healthy donors. Use of 60 Vbeta and 13 Jbeta primers characterized the PCR. Sequencing was performed with immunoSEQ multiplex PCR; in TCRdb, only in-frame clones are kept and a portion is missing. The repertoire holds 100,000 or so clones, with about two thirds as singletons. Sequencing was performed on PBMCs. These receptors were collected from a man between 50 and 59 years old in good health and CMV-seronegative.

This clone was detected a few times. The chain joins TRBV5-4 to TRBJ2-1, with 8 bases aligning to TRBD1. The germline V gene has CDR1 SGHNT and CDR2 YYREEE (reference sequence). J was trimmed by 0 bases and V by 3 bases; bases with no gene match: 8. CDR3 length equals 17 residues. CDR3 in amino acids: CASSYGSGTGSYNEQFF. CDR3 sequence (DNA): TGTGCCAGCAGCTACGGCTCCGGGACAGGCTCCTACAATGAGCAGTTCTTC.

V and J are TRBV11-2 and TRBJ2-7; D unclear. Deletions cut 4 bases from V and 5 bases from J, with 6 bases between. The length of the CDR3 is 11 residues. The germline CDR1 and CDR2 sequences are SGHAT and FQNNGV. CDR3 nucleotide sequence: TGTGCCAGCAGCTCGGTTCACGAGCAGTACTTC. It codes for CASSSVHEQYF.

This chain links TRBV29-1 with TRBJ1-1; possible D gene TRBD1, 5 bases. The germline CDR1 and CDR2 sequences are SQVTM and ANQGSEA. CDR3 length: 11 residues. V lost 7 bases to trimming and J lost 7 bases, with 13 bases between them. This CDR3 reads CSAGHDREAFF. The CDR3 DNA follows: TGCAGCGCCGGACATGATCGTGAAGCTTTCTTT.

The chain uses TRBV7-6 and TRBJ2-7; the D gene is possibly TRBD1 (6 bases). Trimming removed 4 bases from V and 2 bases from J, with 9 bases in between. The germline V gene encodes CDR1 SGHVS and CDR2 FNYEAQ. The CDR3 contains 13 residues. CDR3 in DNA: TGTGCCAGCAGCTCCCGGGACACCTACGAGCAGTACTTC. Protein: CASSSRDTYEQYF.

The chain carries TRBV27 and TRBJ2-1; 7 bases fit TRBD2. Looked up from germline, CDR1 is MNHEY and CDR2 is SMNVEV (reference sequence). V lost 10 bases to trimming and J lost 7 bases; unmatched junction nucleotides: 4. The CDR3 length is 11 residues. The DNA of the CDR3 is TGTGCCACTGGGGGGGAAAATGAGCAGTTCTTC. Protein: CATGGENEQFF.

The chain employs TRBV2 and TRBJ2-1, with D perhaps matching TRBD1 (6 bases). Looked up from germline, CDR1 is SNHLY and CDR2 is FYNNEI. This CDR3 is built from 13 residues. V was shortened by 5 bases and J by 7 bases, with 12 bases between the two germline ends. The DNA of the CDR3 is TGTGCCAGCAGTCTCCAGGGGTGGAATGAGCAGTTCTTC. Its protein is CASSLQGWNEQFF. Combining the CDR3 with reference TRBV2 and TRBJ2-1 gives the whole variable domain EPEVTQTPSHQVTQMGQEVILRCVPISNHLYFYWYRQILGQKVEFLVSFYNNEISEKSEIFDDQFSVERPDGSNFTLKIRSTKLEDSAMYFCASSLQGWNEQFFGPGTRLTVL.

The CDR3 region is CARGGPGEGTDTQYF. CDR3 nucleotides: TGTGCCAGGGGGGGTCCGGGGGAGGGCACAGATACGCAGTATTTT. The V call is TRBV2, the J call TRBJ2-3, with TRBD2 as a possible D gene (6 bases). Trimming took off 9 bases at V and 1 base at J, with 17 bases between the two ends. The CDR3 runs 15 residues. The germline gives CDR1 SNHLY, CDR2 FYNNEI.

J is TRBJ2-2 and V is TRBV5-1; TRBD2 is a possible D gene (6 bases). CDR3 length equals 16 residues. Germline V gene data show CDR1 as SGHRS and CDR2 as YFSETQ. V lost 6 bases and J 4 bases, leaving 19 bases between the germline ends. The CDR3 protein is CASTLLERGGTGELFF. The CDR3 bases are TGCGCCAGCACCCTCCTGGAGAGGGGAGGCACCGGGGAGCTGTTTTTT.

The V gene is TRBV15, the J gene TRBJ2-5; D unclear. The V gene's germline CDR1 is LNHNV and CDR2 YYDKDF (reference sequence). V dropped 11 bases and J dropped 4 bases, with 14 bases sitting between them. The CDR3 extends over 12 amino acids. The CDR3 DNA sequence: TGTGCCGTCCGCACCGTGGCAGAGACCCAGTACTTC. The encoded protein is CAVRTVAETQYF.

The chain uses TRBV4-1 and TRBJ1-1; the D is unclear. The CDR3 is made up of 17 amino acids. The ends were cut back, 0 bases at V and 2 bases at J, with 16 bases in the middle. Per germline, CDR1 MGHRA and CDR2 YSYEKL. CDR3 in DNA: TGCGCCAGCAGCCAAGATTGGACCGGAGGCATTAACACTGAAGCTTTCTTT. Translated, it gives CASSQDWTGGINTEAFF.

Comments on this clone: The same CDR3 can be traced to other DNA sequences in this sample. The chain has TRBV7-6 and TRBJ1-3, with a tentative D call TRBD1 (5 bases). The germline V and J ends were trimmed by 4 bases and 4 bases, with 17 bases remaining between them. Germline CDR1 and CDR2: SGHVS and FNYEAQ. The CDR3 runs to 16 residues. CDR3 loop: CASSSYQGGYGNTIYF. The CDR3 bases are TGTGCCAGCAGCTCGTATCAGGGAGGATACGGAAACACCATATATTTT.

This clone was found once. Written as DNA, the CDR3 is TGTGCCAGCAGTTTACAGGACAGGGCACGTGTTGGAGCTTTCTTT. This gives the protein CASSLQDRARVGAFF. This chain joins TRBV28 and TRBJ1-1; 8 bases align to TRBD1. This CDR3 is built from 15 residues. CDR1 and CDR2 (germline): MDHEN, SYDVKM. The ends lost 2 bases at V and 10 bases at J; junction bases unmatched: 12.

V and J are TRBV5-1 and TRBJ1-1, with 8 bases matching TRBD1. V was clipped by 4 bases and J by 10 bases; unmatched bases: 9. Germline V gene sequence: CDR1 SGHRS, CDR2 YFSETQ. The CDR3 spans 13 residues. The CDR3 loop reads CASSQTGVLGAFF. For the CDR3, the DNA is TGCGCCAGCAGCCAGACAGGGGTTCTTGGAGCTTTCTTT. The full variable domain, completed using reference TRBV5-1 and TRBJ1-1, is KAGVTQTPRYLIKTRGQQVTLSCSPISGHRSVSWYQQTPGQGLQFLFEYFSETQRNKGNFPGRFSGRQFSNSRSEMNVSTLELGDSALYLCASSQTGVLGAFFGQGTRLTVV.

The chain carries TRBV23-1 and TRBJ2-7, with 8 bases lining up with TRBD2. TRBV23-1 is treated as an ORF (open reading frame) with a function not yet certain. Losses at the gene ends were 8 bases for V and 2 bases for J; bases not matched to a gene: 11. The CDR3 extends over 15 amino acids. In DNA, the CDR3 is TGCGCCAGCGGCCCCCTTCCGGGAGGGCCCTACGAGCAGTACTTC. This gives the protein CASGPLPGGPYEQYF.

Concerning this clone: The junction shows a germline mismatch at one end, possibly a read error. This sequence joins TRBV6-5 and TRBJ1-6, with TRBD1 matching over 7 bases. The CDR3 consists of 13 residues. Germline values: CDR1 MNHEY, CDR2 SVGAGI. The DNA for the CDR3 is TGTGCCAGCAGTGAAACCCTGACAGGGATAGTTTTCTTT. Translating gives CASSETLTGIVFF.

The count of this clone is one. The chain has TRBV27 and TRBJ2-7; D is perhaps TRBD1 (6 bases). V was pared by 2 bases and J by 6 bases, with 8 bases between. The CDR3 extends over 12 amino acids. CDR1 and CDR2 from the germline V gene are MNHEY and SMNVEV (reference sequence). The CDR3 spells CASSLPGVEQYF. In DNA, the CDR3 is TGTGCCAGCAGTTTACCAGGGGTCGAGCAGTACTTC.

This chain joins TRBV2 and TRBJ1-5; no definite D call. The CDR3 is 13 residues long. CDR1 is SNHLY and CDR2 is FYNNEI in the germline V gene. V lost 5 bases and J lost 4, with 9 bases in between. CDR3 sequence: CASSLQPNQPQHF. The DNA for the CDR3 is TGTGCCAGCAGTCTACAGCCTAATCAGCCCCAGCATTTT.